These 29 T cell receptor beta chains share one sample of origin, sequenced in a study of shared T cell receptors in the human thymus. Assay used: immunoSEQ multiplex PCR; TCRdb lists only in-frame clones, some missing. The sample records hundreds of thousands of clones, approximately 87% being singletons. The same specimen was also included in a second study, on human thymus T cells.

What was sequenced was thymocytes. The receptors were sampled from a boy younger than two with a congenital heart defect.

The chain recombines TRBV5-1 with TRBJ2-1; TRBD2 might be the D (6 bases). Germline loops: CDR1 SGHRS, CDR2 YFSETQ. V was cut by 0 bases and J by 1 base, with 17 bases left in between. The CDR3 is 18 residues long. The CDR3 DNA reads TGCGCCAGCAGCTTGGGGGTCGGGGGTTCGATTTCCTACAATGAGCAGTTCTTC. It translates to CASSLGVGGSISYNEQFF.

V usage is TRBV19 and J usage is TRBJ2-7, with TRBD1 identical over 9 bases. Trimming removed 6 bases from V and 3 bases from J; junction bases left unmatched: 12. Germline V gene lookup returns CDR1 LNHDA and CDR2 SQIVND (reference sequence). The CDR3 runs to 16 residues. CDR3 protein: CASSTGQGTFFYEQYF. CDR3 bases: TGTGCCAGTAGCACGGGACAGGGAACCTTCTTCTACGAGCAGTACTTC.

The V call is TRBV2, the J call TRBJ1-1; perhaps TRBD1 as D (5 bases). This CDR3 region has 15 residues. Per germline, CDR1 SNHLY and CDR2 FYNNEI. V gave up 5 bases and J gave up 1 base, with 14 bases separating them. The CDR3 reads CASSFNPGQNTEAFF. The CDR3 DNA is TGTGCCAGCAGTTTCAACCCCGGACAGAACACTGAAGCTTTCTTT.

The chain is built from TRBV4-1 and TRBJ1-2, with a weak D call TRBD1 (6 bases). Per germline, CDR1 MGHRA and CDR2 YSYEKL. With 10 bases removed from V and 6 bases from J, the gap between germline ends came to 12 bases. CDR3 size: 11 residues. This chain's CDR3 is CATTGNDGYTF. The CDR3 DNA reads TGCGCCACCACAGGGAATGATGGCTACACCTTC.

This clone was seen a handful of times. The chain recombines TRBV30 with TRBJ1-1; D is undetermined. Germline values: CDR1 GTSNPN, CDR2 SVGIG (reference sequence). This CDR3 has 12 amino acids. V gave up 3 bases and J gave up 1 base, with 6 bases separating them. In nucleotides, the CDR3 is TGTGCCTGGAGGGCGGGGAACACTGAAGCTTTCTTT. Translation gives CAWRAGNTEAFF.

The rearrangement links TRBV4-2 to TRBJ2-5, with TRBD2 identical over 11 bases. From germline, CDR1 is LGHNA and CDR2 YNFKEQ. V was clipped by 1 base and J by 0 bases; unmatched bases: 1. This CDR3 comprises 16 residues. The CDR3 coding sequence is TGTGCCAGCAGCCAAGTAGCGGGGGGGCACCAAGAGACCCAGTACTTC. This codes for CASSQVAGGHQETQYF.

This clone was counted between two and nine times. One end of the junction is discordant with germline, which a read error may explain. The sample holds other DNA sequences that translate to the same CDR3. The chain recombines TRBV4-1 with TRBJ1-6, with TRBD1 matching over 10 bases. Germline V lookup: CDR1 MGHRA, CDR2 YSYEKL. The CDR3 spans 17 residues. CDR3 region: CASSQGDRGPENSPLHF. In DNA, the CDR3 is TGCGCCAGCAGCCAAGGAGACAGGGGGCCGGAGAATTCCCCCCTCCACTTT.

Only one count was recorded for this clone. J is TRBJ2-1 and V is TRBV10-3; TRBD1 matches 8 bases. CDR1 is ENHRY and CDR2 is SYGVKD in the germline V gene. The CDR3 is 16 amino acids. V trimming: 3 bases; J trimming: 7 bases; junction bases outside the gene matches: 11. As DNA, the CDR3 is TGTGCCATCAGTGAAAAAGGAGGGACAGGAACTAATGAGCAGTTCTTC. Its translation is CAISEKGGTGTNEQFF.

The CDR3 DNA is TGTGCCAGCAGCGCGGGACTAGCGGGAGGTAGGGAGACCCAGTACTTC. Its translation: CASSAGLAGGRETQYF. The chain recombines TRBV9 with TRBJ2-5; 15 bases fit TRBD2. The CDR3 runs 16 residues. The germline gives CDR1 SGDLS, CDR2 YYNGEE. V shed 3 bases and J 5 bases; nucleotides not matched to a gene: 5.

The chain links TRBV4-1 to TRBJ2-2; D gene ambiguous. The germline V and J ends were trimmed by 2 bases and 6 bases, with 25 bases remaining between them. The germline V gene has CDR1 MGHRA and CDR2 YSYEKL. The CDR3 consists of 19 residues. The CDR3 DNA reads TGCGCCAGCAGCCAAACGACACCGACGAACCGCTTAAGCTCCGGGGAGCTGTTTTTT. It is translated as CASSQTTPTNRLSSGELFF.

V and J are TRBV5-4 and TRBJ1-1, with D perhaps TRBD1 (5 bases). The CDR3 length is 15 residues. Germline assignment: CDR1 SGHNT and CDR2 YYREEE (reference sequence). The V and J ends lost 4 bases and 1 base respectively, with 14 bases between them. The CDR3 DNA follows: TGTGCCAGCAGCCCCTATTGGGGGGAGAACACTGAAGCTTTCTTT. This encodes CASSPYWGENTEAFF.

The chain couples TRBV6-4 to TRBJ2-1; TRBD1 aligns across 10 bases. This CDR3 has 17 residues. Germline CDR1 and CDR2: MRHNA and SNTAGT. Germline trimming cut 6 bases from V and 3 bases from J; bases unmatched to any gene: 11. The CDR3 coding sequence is TGTGCCAGCAGAGTAGTAATGGGGACAGGGGACTACAATGAGCAGTTCTTC. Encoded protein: CASRVVMGTGDYNEQFF.

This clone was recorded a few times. The CDR3 sequence is CASPTGSSGNTIYF. The CDR3 nucleotides are TGTGCCAGCCCAACCGGGAGCTCTGGAAACACCATATATTTT. The chain has TRBV18 and TRBJ1-3; D unclear. The germline CDR1 and CDR2 sequences are KGHSH and LQKENI. Trimming removed 8 bases at V and 0 bases at J, with 11 bases between. The CDR3 extends over 14 amino acids.

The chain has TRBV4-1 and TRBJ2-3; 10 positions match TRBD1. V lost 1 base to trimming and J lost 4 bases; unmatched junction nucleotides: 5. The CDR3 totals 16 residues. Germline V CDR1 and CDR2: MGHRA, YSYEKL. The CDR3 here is CASSQARDRGADTQYF. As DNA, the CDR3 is TGCGCCAGCAGCCAAGCCCGGGACAGGGGCGCAGATACGCAGTATTTT.

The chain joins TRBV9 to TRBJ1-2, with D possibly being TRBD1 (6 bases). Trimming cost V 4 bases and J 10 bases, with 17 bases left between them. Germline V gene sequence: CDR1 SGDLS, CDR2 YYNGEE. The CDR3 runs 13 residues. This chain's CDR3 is CASSSGPGHHYTF. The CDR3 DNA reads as TGTGCCAGCAGCTCAGGACCGGGACACCACTACACCTTC.

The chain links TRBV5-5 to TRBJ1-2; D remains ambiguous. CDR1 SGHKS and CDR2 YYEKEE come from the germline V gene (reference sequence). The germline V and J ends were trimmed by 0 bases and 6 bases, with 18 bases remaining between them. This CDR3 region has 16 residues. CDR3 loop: CASSLERHMSRHGYTF. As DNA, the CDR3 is TGTGCCAGCAGCTTGGAACGACATATGAGCCGGCATGGCTACACCTTC.

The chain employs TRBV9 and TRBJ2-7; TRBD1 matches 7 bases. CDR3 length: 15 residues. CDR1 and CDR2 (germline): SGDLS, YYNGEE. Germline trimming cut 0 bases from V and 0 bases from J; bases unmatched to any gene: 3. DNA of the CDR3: TGTGCCAGCAGCGTAGGAGGGGGCCTCTCCTACGAGCAGTACTTC. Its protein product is CASSVGGGLSYEQYF.

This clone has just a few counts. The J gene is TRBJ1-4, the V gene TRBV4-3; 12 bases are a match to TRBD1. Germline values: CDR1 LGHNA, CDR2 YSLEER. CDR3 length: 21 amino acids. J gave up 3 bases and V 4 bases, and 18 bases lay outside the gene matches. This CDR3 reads CASSPGQGAFLMVGANEKLFF. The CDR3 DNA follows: TGCGCCAGCAGCCCGGGACAGGGGGCGTTTTTGATGGTAGGGGCTAATGAAAAACTGTTTTTT.

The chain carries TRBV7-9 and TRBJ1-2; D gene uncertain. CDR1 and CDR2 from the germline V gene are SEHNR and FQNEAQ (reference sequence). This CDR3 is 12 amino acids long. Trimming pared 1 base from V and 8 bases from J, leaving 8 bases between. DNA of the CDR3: TGTGCCAGCAGCTTAGGCAGCGGGGGCTACACCTTC. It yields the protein CASSLGSGGYTF. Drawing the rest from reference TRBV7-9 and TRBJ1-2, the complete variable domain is DTGVSQNPRHKITKRGQNVTFRCDPISEHNRLYWYRQTLGQGPEFLTYFQNEAQLEKSRLLSDRFSAERPKGSFSTLEIQRTEQGDSAMYLCASSLGSGGYTFGSGTRLTVV.

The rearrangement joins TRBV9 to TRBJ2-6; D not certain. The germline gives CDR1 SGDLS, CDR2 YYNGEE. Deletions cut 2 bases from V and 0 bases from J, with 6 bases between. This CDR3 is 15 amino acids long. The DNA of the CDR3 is TGTGCCAGCAGCGTCCACTTCTCTGGGGCCAACGTCCTGACTTTC. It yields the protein CASSVHFSGANVLTF.

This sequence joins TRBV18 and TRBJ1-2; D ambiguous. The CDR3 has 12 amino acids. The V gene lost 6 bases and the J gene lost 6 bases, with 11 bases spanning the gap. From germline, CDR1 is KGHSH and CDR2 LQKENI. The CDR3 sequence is CASSLFEHGYTF. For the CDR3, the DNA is TGTGCCAGCTCTCTCTTTGAGCATGGCTACACCTTC.

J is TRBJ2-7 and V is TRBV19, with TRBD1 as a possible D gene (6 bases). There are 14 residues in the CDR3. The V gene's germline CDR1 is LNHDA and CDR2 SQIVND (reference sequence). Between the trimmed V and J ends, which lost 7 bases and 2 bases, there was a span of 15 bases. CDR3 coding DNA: TGTGCCAGTATGGCGACAGGACGCCCCTACGAGCAGTACTTC. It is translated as CASMATGRPYEQYF.

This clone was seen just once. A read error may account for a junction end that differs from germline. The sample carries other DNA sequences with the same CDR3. CDR3 loop: CAWSGASSYNSPLHF. DNA of the CDR3: TGTGCCTGGAGTGGGGCGAGCTCCTATAATTCCCCCCTCCACTTT. J is TRBJ1-6 and V is TRBV30, with no clear D. Per germline, CDR1 GTSNPN and CDR2 SVGIG (reference sequence). The CDR3 extends over 15 amino acids.

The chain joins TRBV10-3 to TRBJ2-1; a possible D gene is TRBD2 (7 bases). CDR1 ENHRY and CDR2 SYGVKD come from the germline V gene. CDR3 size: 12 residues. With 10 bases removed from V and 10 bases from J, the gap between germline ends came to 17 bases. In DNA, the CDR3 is TGTGCCACCGGACTGCCGGGGGGCGAGCAGTTCTTC. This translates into CATGLPGGEQFF.

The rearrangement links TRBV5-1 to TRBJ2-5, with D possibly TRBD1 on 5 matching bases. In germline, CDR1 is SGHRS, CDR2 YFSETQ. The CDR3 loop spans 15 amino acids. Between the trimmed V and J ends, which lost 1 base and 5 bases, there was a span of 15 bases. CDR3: CASSLRLKGMETQYF. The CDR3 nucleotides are TGCGCCAGCAGCTTGAGATTAAAGGGGATGGAGACCCAGTACTTC.

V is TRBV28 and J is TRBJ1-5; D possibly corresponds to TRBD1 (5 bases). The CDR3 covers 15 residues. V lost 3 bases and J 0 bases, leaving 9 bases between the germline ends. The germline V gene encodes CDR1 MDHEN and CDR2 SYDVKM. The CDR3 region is CASSFPGCSNQPQHF. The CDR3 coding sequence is TGTGCCAGCAGTTTCCCAGGGTGTAGCAATCAGCCCCAGCATTTT.

CDR3 amino acids: CASSDGAGSTDTQYF. The DNA of the CDR3 is TGTGCCAGCAGTGACGGAGCCGGGTCCACAGATACGCAGTATTTT. The J gene is TRBJ2-3, the V gene TRBV2, with no clear D. CDR3 length: 15 amino acids. Germline-derived CDR1 and CDR2 are SNHLY and FYNNEI. V was clipped by 3 bases and J by 2 bases, with 12 bases between them.

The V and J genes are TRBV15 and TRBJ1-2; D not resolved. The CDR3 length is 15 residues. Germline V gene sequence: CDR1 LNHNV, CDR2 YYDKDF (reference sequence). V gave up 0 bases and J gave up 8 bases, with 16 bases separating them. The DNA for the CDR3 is TGTGCCACCAGCAGAGATAAGGAGAGGGCTGGGGGCTACACCTTC. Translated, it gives CATSRDKERAGGYTF.

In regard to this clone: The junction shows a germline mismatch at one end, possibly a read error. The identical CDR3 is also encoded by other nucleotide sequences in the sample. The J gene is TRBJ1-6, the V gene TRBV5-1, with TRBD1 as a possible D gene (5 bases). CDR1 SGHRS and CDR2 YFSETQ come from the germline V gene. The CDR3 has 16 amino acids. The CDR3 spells CASSLSQGIGNSPLHF. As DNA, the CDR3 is TGCGCCAGCAGCTTGAGCCAGGGAATCGGCAATTCCCCCCTCCACTTT.